These T cell receptor beta chains were read from a single sample in a study of response to subunit inactivated influenza vaccine. In TCRdb, the RT-PCR reads were re-called with MiXCR into one record per CDR3 protein. The data show roughly 570,000 distinct CDR3 sequences, 13% seen once. This specimen consisted of PBMCs from blood, obtained 35 to 45 days after vaccination. The receptors derive from a man aged 50 to 59 who received an inactivated influenza vaccine. Each CDR3 is given with its conserved first and last residue. A D gene is named only where the DNA matches it firmly. Clone size appears in some rows only: once, few, many, or a class for an expanded clone.

V,size,D,J,DNA,CDR3
TRBV5-1,-,TRBD2,TRBJ2-3,TGCGCCAGCGGGACTAGCGGTAACACAGATACGCAGTATTTT,CASGTSGNTDTQYF
TRBV3-1,few,TRBD1,TRBJ2-1,TGTGCCCGCAGCCAAACCTCCCTTGGGGACAGGTCCTACAATGAGCAGTTCTTC,CARSQTSLGDRSYNEQFF
TRBV12-3/TRBV12-4,few,-,TRBJ2-1,TGTGCCAGCAGTTTAGTTATCGATGAGCAGTTCTTC,CASSLVIDEQFF
TRBV18,-,-,TRBJ2-1,TGTGCCAGCTCACCACCGGGGTGGGGAATGGAGCAGTTCTTC,CASSPPGWGMEQFF
TRBV3-1,many,-,TRBJ1-2,TGTGCCAGCAGGCCCGGGCTGAACTATGGCTACACCTTC,CASRPGLNYGYTF
TRBV7-2,-,-,TRBJ2-3,TGTGCCAGCAGCTCAACAACACCTAGCACAGATACGCAGTATTTT,CASSSTTPSTDTQYF
TRBV20-1,few,-,TRBJ2-3,TGCAGTGCTATCAGTGACAGGCCAGATACGCAGTATTTT,CSAISDRPDTQYF
TRBV27,few,-,TRBJ2-7,TGTGCCAGCAGGGGGATTGGTAGGGTTGACGAGCAGTACTTC,CASRGIGRVDEQYF
TRBV20-1,-,-,TRBJ2-5,TGCAGTGCTAGAGATCTACTCCGCAGCAAGCAAGAGACCCAGTACTTC,CSARDLLRSKQETQYF
TRBV5-1,many,-,TRBJ2-7,TGCGCCAGCAGCTTGAGGGTAGGTGGCGAGCAGTACTTC,CASSLRVGGEQYF
TRBV12-3/TRBV12-4,-,-,TRBJ1-5,TGTGCCAGCAGTGACAGCCTCAATCAGCCCCAGCATTTT,CASSDSLNQPQHF
TRBV2,few,-,TRBJ2-2,TGTGCCAGCAGTGATGGGGGGTATAGAGGCACCGGGGAGCTGTTTTTT,CASSDGGYRGTGELFF
TRBV3-1,-,-,TRBJ2-7,TGTGCCAGCAGCCTCGGGGGAAACTCGGGGCAGTACTTC,CASSLGGNSGQYF
TRBV7-2,-,-,TRBJ2-1,TGTGCCAGCAGCTTAGAACTGCTGAGCTCCTACAATGAGCAGTTCTTC,CASSLELLSSYNEQFF
TRBV18,few,TRBD2,TRBJ2-7,TGTGCCAGCTCACCACTGACTAGCGGGGACGAGCAGTACTTC,CASSPLTSGDEQYF
TRBV20-1,-,TRBD1,TRBJ1-2,TGCAGTGCTTCGACCGGGACAGGGGGATTTTATGGCTACACCTTC,CSASTGTGGFYGYTF
TRBV5-1,many,-,TRBJ2-2,TGTGCCAGCAGCCCTAACACCGGGGAGCTGTTTTTT,CASSPNTGELFF
TRBV19,once,TRBD1,TRBJ1-4,TGTGCCAGTAGTATAACACAGGGGGCCCATGAAAAACTGTTTTTT,CASSITQGAHEKLFF
TRBV28,-,-,TRBJ2-5,TGTGCCAGCAGTTTGCCAGGGAGGCAAGAGACCCAGTACTTC,CASSLPGRQETQYF
TRBV5-6,many,-,TRBJ2-7,TGTGCCAGCAGCTCCGGGACCCAGAACGAGCAGTACTTC,CASSSGTQNEQYF
TRBV27,few,-,TRBJ2-5,TGTGCCAGCAGTTCCCACTGGATGTTCGAAGAGACCCAGTACTTC,CASSSHWMFEETQYF
TRBV5-1,-,-,TRBJ2-5,TGCGCCAGCAGCTTCGACCGACCAGAGACCCAGTACTTC,CASSFDRPETQYF
TRBV7-2,-,-,TRBJ2-5,TGTGCCATGAGCCCTGGACACACGTACCAAGAGACCCAGTACTTC,CAMSPGHTYQETQYF
TRBV20-1,few,-,TRBJ1-5,TGCAGTGCTAGCCGCCTGACCTCCAATCAGCCCCAGCATTTT,CSASRLTSNQPQHF
TRBV9,few,-,TRBJ2-1,TGTGCCAGCAGCCCAAAAGGATTGTTAACATCCTACAATGAGCAGTTCTTC,CASSPKGLLTSYNEQFF
TRBV28,-,-,TRBJ2-7,TGTGCCAGCAGACGGGCGAACTACGAGCAGTACTTC,CASRRANYEQYF
TRBV20-1,-,-,TRBJ2-5,TGCAGTGCTCTAGGGAACAGGAACCTTCAAGAGACCCAGTACTTC,CSALGNRNLQETQYF
TRBV20-1,-,-,TRBJ1-2,TGCAGTGCTAGAACCGGGACGCAAGCGGATTACTACACCTTC,CSARTGTQADYYTF
TRBV10-3,-,-,TRBJ2-3,TGTGCCATCAGTGAGTCCCCCAGAGGGAGGACAGATACGCAGTATTTT,CAISESPRGRTDTQYF
TRBV4-3,many,-,TRBJ2-7,TGCGCCAGCAGCCAAGCAACGGCGGGACCCAAGTACTTC,CASSQATAGPKYF
TRBV20-1,-,-,TRBJ2-1,TGCAGTGCTAGAGGGGCAACTGGCTACAATGAGCAGTTCTTC,CSARGATGYNEQFF
TRBV14,many,TRBD2,TRBJ2-2,TGTGCCAGCAGCCATTTTATAGCGGGAGGGAACACCGGGGAGCTGTTTTTT,CASSHFIAGGNTGELFF
TRBV9,-,-,TRBJ1-1,TGTGCCAGCAGCCCCCACCCAGACAGGAACACTGAAGCTTTCTTT,CASSPHPDRNTEAFF
TRBV12-3/TRBV12-4,-,TRBD2,TRBJ2-2,TGTGCCAGCAGTCGGACTAGCGGGAGGGGGTACACCGGGGAGCTGTTTTTT,CASSRTSGRGYTGELFF
TRBV5-1,few,TRBD1,TRBJ2-1,TGCGCCAGCAGCTTGGGACAGGGGGCTTCCAATGAGCAGTTCTTC,CASSLGQGASNEQFF
TRBV6-5,-,TRBD1,TRBJ2-7,TGTGCCAGCAGTTCCGAGGACAGGGTGGGTACTTACGAGCAGTACTTC,CASSSEDRVGTYEQYF
TRBV28,-,-,TRBJ2-4,TGTGCCAGTAGAAGGGGAGCCAAAAACATTCAGTACTTC,CASRRGAKNIQYF
TRBV20-1,-,TRBD1,TRBJ1-1,TGCCTGACAGGGACGAACACTGAAGCTTTCTTT,CLTGTNTEAFF
TRBV6-2/TRBV6-3,many,TRBD2,TRBJ2-5,TGTGCCAGCACGGTGTCAGCGGGAGAGTGGAAGACCCAGTACTTC,CASTVSAGEWKTQYF
TRBV5-5,few,-,TRBJ1-1,TGTGCCAGCAGCTGGGGTCGGGGGAACACTGAAGCTTTCTTT,CASSWGRGNTEAFF
TRBV28,few,-,TRBJ1-5,TGTGCCAGCAGTCCCTTACCCATATCCCAGGAGCCCCAGCATTTT,CASSPLPISQEPQHF
TRBV7-2,-,-,TRBJ2-7,TGTGCCAGCAGCTTAGAAAGGCACGAGTCCTACGAGCAGTACTTC,CASSLERHESYEQYF
TRBV30,few,-,TRBJ2-6,TGTGCCTGGACAGGGGTTGGGGCCAACGTCCTGACTTTC,CAWTGVGANVLTF
TRBV24-1,-,-,TRBJ1-5,TGTGCCACCAGTGATTTGGGCAGCCGGGGGCCCCAGCATTTT,CATSDLGSRGPQHF
TRBV29-1,many,TRBD2,TRBJ2-3,TGCAGCGTTGAAGGACTAGCGGGAGGGCCAATCCCCACAGATACGCAGTATTTT,CSVEGLAGGPIPTDTQYF
TRBV12-3/TRBV12-4,-,TRBD1,TRBJ1-2,TGTGCCAGCAGTTTTGGAGGGACAGGGACTGGCTACACCTTC,CASSFGGTGTGYTF
TRBV4-2,-,-,TRBJ1-1,TGTGCCAGCAGCCACGGCCGGGGAAATGAAGCTTTCTTT,CASSHGRGNEAFF
TRBV5-1,few,TRBD1,TRBJ2-3,TGCGCCAGCAGCAGCCGGACAGGGGTTGGAGATACGCAGTATTTT,CASSSRTGVGDTQYF